This T cell receptor beta chain was profiled in a study of vaccination effects on CD4 cells after COVID-19. The overall study: Post-vaccine specimens arrived a median 72 days past the second dose.

The ViraFEST assay expanded antigen-specific CD4+ T cells with viral peptide pools before sequencing. Culture lasted around eleven days before CD4+ T cell isolation. Of the BNT162b2 and mRNA-1273 vaccines, participants received two doses of one or the other. Among the vaccine recipients, none had a prior SARS-CoV-2 infection, and nucleocapsid antibodies were negative. Details on this clone: Its antigen is undetermined.

Data came from immunoSEQ multiplex PCR; TCRdb stores just in-frame clones and leaves some out. The sample lists tens of thousands of clones; around 73% were seen once. This specimen was CD4+ T cells from PBMCs cultured with HCoV-229E spike peptides, taken after COVID-19 vaccination. The TCR comes from a human donor who received a COVID-19 vaccine.

CDR3 nucleotides: TGCGCCAGCAGCTATGGCTCTTATAGCAATCAGCCCCAGCATTTT. The encoded protein is CASSYGSYSNQPQHF. The chain carries TRBV4-1 and TRBJ1-5; the D is unclear. V shed 5 bases and J shed 0 bases, with 11 bases lying between them. The CDR3 covers 15 residues. In germline, CDR1 is MGHRA, CDR2 YSYEKL.